The rows below give T cell receptor beta chains drawn from one sample of a study of blood T cell repertoires in COVID-19. Some clones are missing from TCRdb's copy, which holds only in-frame ones; the method was immunoSEQ multiplex PCR. The repertoire consists of 350,000 to 550,000 clones, with roughly 87% occurring once and the leading ten covering roughly 2%. Source material: PBMCs or T cells enriched from blood (not recorded which). These receptors all stem from a woman younger than 35 with acute COVID-19. CDR3s include the opening cysteine and the closing phenylalanine or tryptophan. Fields, in order: J gene, clone size, V gene, D gene, CDR3 protein, CDR3 DNA. D genes are given only for firm matches. Rows may omit the clone size; those that give it use once, few, many or a size class.

J: TRBJ1-4; size: once; V: TRBV2; D: -; CDR3: CASRRWTENEKLFF; DNA: TGTGCCAGCCGACGCTGGACAGAAAATGAAAAACTGTTTTTT
J: TRBJ2-7; size: once; V: TRBV4-3; D: -; CDR3: CASSQDRAPYEQYF; DNA: TGCGCCAGCAGCCAAGACAGGGCCCCCTACGAGCAGTACTTC
J: TRBJ2-5; size: -; V: TRBV5-1; D: TRBD2; CDR3: CASSLGLAGGETQYF; DNA: TGCGCCAGCAGCTTGGGACTAGCGGGAGGGGAGACCCAGTACTTC
J: TRBJ2-5; size: -; V: TRBV20-1; D: -; CDR3: CSAESETQYF; DNA: TGCAGTGCTGAGAGTGAGACCCAGTACTTC
J: TRBJ1-1; size: -; V: TRBV12-3/TRBV12-4; D: -; CDR3: CASSRGWTTEAFF; DNA: TGTGCCAGCAGTCGAGGGTGGACCACTGAAGCTTTCTTT
J: TRBJ2-7; size: -; V: TRBV6-5; D: TRBD1; CDR3: CASSQDRGAYEQYF; DNA: TGTGCCAGCAGCCAGGACAGGGGTGCCTACGAGCAGTACTTC
J: TRBJ2-5; size: -; V: TRBV6-2/TRBV6-3; D: -; CDR3: CASSFSRESTAETQYF; DNA: TGTGCCAGCAGTTTTTCGAGGGAATCGACCGCAGAGACCCAGTACTTC
J: TRBJ2-5; size: -; V: TRBV5-4; D: -; CDR3: CASSLPDQETQYF; DNA: TGTGCCAGCAGCTTACCAGATCAAGAGACCCAGTACTTC
J: TRBJ1-6; size: -; V: TRBV28; D: TRBD1; CDR3: CASGTGNSPLHF; DNA: TGTGCCAGTGGGACAGGAAATTCACCCCTCCACTTT
J: TRBJ2-7; size: -; V: TRBV21-1; D: -; CDR3: CASSGQFYEQYF; DNA: TGTGCCAGCAGTGGGCAGTTCTACGAGCAGTACTTC
J: TRBJ1-1; size: -; V: TRBV3-1/TRBV3-2; D: -; CDR3: CASSQGARTEAFF; DNA: TGTGCCAGCAGCCAGGGGGCTCGCACTGAAGCTTTCTTT
J: TRBJ1-6; size: -; V: TRBV14; D: -; CDR3: CASSQVGNSPLHF; DNA: TGTGCCAGCAGCCAAGTCGGTAATTCACCCCTCCACTTT
J: TRBJ2-5; size: -; V: TRBV11-1; D: -; CDR3: CASSFLDIQETQYF; DNA: TGTGCCAGCAGCTTTTTGGACATACAAGAGACCCAGTACTTC
J: TRBJ2-7; size: -; V: TRBV2; D: -; CDR3: CASSEGRGPYEQYF; DNA: TGTGCCAGCAGTGAAGGCAGGGGACCCTACGAGCAGTACTTC
J: TRBJ2-3; size: -; V: TRBV28; D: TRBD2; CDR3: CASSSAGADTDTQYF; DNA: TGTGCCAGCAGTTCTGCGGGAGCGGACACAGATACGCAGTATTTT
J: TRBJ1-1; size: once; V: TRBV20-1; D: -; CDR3: CSANKNTEAFF; DNA: TGCAGTGCAAACAAGAACACTGAAGCTTTCTTT
J: TRBJ1-2; size: -; V: TRBV7-8; D: TRBD1; CDR3: CASSKDRGAYGYTF; DNA: TGTGCCAGCAGCAAGGACAGGGGCGCCTATGGCTACACCTTC
J: TRBJ2-1; size: -; V: TRBV20-1; D: TRBD2; CDR3: CSASQAGGNEQFF; DNA: TGCAGTGCTAGTCAAGCGGGAGGCAATGAGCAGTTCTTC
J: TRBJ1-2; size: -; V: TRBV28; D: TRBD1; CDR3: CASSIDRGGGYTF; DNA: TGTGCCAGCAGTATTGACAGGGGCGGTGGCTACACCTTC
J: TRBJ2-4; size: -; V: TRBV19; D: -; CDR3: CASTGAAKNIQYF; DNA: TGTGCCAGTACCGGAGCAGCCAAAAACATTCAGTACTTC